A single sample gave rise to the 20 T cell receptor beta chains below, sequenced in a study of blood T cell repertoires in COVID-19 (TCRdb year 2020). Libraries were constructed by the immunoSEQ multiplex PCR assay. The source is immuneACCESS, and TCRdb retained only in-frame sequences with V and J called. Part of the clones is not carried over; for the studies checked, unresolved V genes explain less than half of this, and the remainder is unexplained. Recorded for this sample are 95,000 to 100,000 clones; roughly nine tenths of them occurred a single time. The top ten constitute approximately 15% of the sample. Sequencing was performed on peripheral blood. These receptors were obtained from a man aged 45-65 years with acute or convalescent COVID-19.

The chain carries TRBV6-6 and TRBJ1-1; D is possibly TRBD1 (5 bases). This CDR3 region has 13 residues. Germline loops: CDR1 MNHNY, CDR2 SVGAGI (reference sequence). Trimming shortened V by 8 bases and J by 8 bases, and 18 bases separated the two germline ends. The DNA of the CDR3 is TGTGCCAGCCTAGGGGAGGAGAGTTTCGAAGCTTTCTTT. Its translation: CASLGEESFEAFF.

The chain uses TRBV19 and TRBJ1-5; 7 nucleotides agree with TRBD1. The trim removed 5 bases at V and 2 bases at J, leaving 3 bases unmatched. Per germline, CDR1 LNHDA and CDR2 SQIVND (reference sequence). The CDR3 is made up of 14 amino acids. CDR3 amino acids: CASSVDRGNQPQHF. The CDR3 region has the DNA TGTGCCAGTAGTGTCGACAGGGGCAATCAGCCCCAGCATTTT.

This clone was detected only once. The V call is TRBV28, the J call TRBJ2-7; D may be TRBD1 (6 bases). Trimming cost V 6 bases and J 8 bases, with 11 bases left between them. This CDR3 has 11 amino acids. Germline V lookup: CDR1 MDHEN, CDR2 SYDVKM. This CDR3 is CASSPQGQQYF. CDR3 DNA sequence: TGTGCCAGCAGCCCCCAGGGGCAGCAGTACTTC. Using reference TRBV28 and TRBJ2-7 for the parts outside the CDR3, the full variable domain is DVKVTQSSRYLVKRTGEKVFLECVQDMDHENMFWYRQDPGLGLRLIYFSYDVKMKEKGDIPEGYSVSREKKERFSLILESASTNQTSMYLCASSPQGQQYFGPGTRLTVT.

Written as DNA, the CDR3 is TGTGCCAGCAGCGCCTCGACTTATAGCAATCAGCCCCAGCATTTT. Translating it yields CASSASTYSNQPQHF. J is TRBJ1-5 and V is TRBV6-5, with D unclear. Trimming removed 6 bases from V and 0 bases from J, with 12 bases in between. The length of the CDR3 is 15 residues. CDR1 and CDR2 (germline): MNHEY, SVGAGI.

The chain carries TRBV6-5 and TRBJ1-2; perhaps TRBD1 as D (6 bases). The CDR3 runs to 13 residues. The V end lost 2 bases, the J end lost 8 bases, and 12 bases lay between the germline ends. The germline gives CDR1 MNHEY, CDR2 SVGAGI. As DNA, the CDR3 is TGTGCCAGCAGTTACGAGGCAGGGGACGGCTACACCTTC. Its protein is CASSYEAGDGYTF.

J is TRBJ1-2 and V is TRBV5-1; no firm D call. The CDR3 totals 14 residues. CDR1 is SGHRS, CDR2 YFSETQ, per germline. V shed 0 bases and J shed 3 bases, with 9 bases lying between them. The CDR3 reads CASSLGAWDYGYTF. For the CDR3, the DNA is TGCGCCAGCAGCTTGGGGGCATGGGACTATGGCTACACCTTC. Drawing the rest from reference TRBV5-1 and TRBJ1-2, the complete variable domain is KAGVTQTPRYLIKTRGQQVTLSCSPISGHRSVSWYQQTPGQGLQFLFEYFSETQRNKGNFPGRFSGRQFSNSRSEMNVSTLELGDSALYLCASSLGAWDYGYTFGSGTRLTVV.

The CDR3 reads CASSRYGSQPQHF. The CDR3 coding sequence is TGTGCCAGCAGCAGATACGGTAGTCAGCCCCAGCATTTT. The J gene is TRBJ1-5, the V gene TRBV7-9; D is undetermined. Germline CDR1 is SEHNR and CDR2 is FQNEAQ (reference sequence). The CDR3 covers 13 residues. V lost 5 bases to trimming and J lost 6 bases, with 11 bases between them.

The chain links TRBV18 to TRBJ1-5; perhaps TRBD1 as D (6 bases). Germline loops: CDR1 KGHSH, CDR2 LQKENI. The CDR3 extends over 18 amino acids. V gave up 3 bases and J gave up 0 bases, with 18 bases separating them. The chain's CDR3 is CASSPTGNPRDSNQPQHF. CDR3 coding DNA: TGTGCCAGCTCACCCACAGGGAACCCAAGGGATAGCAATCAGCCCCAGCATTTT.

This chain connects TRBV9 to TRBJ2-2; D is perhaps TRBD2 (5 bases). The CDR3 has 16 residues. The germline gives CDR1 SGDLS, CDR2 YYNGEE. Trimming stripped 0 bases from V and 5 bases from J, with 14 bases between. The CDR3 bases are TGTGCCAGCAGCGTAGTCCCCGGAGAGGGAACCGGGGAGCTGTTTTTT. This translates into CASSVVPGEGTGELFF. Looking up the rest from reference TRBV9 and TRBJ2-2 gives the full variable domain: DSGVTQTPKHLITATGQRVTLRCSPRSGDLSVYWYQQSLDQGLQFLIQYYNGEERAKGNILERFSAQQFPDLHSELNLSSLELGDSALYFCASSVVPGEGTGELFFGEGSRLTVL.

The V call is TRBV21-1, the J call TRBJ2-5; the table's D call TRBD2 went unverified against the DNA. TRBV21-1 is assigned pseudogene status. This CDR3 has 15 amino acids. Here the CDR3 reads CASSTLQTTKETQYF. CDR3 nucleotides: TGTGCCAGCAGCACTTTACAGACTACCAAGGAGACCCAGTACTTC.

The rearrangement uses TRBV2 and TRBJ1-5, with D maybe TRBD1 (6 bases). The CDR3 consists of 13 residues. V was trimmed by 6 bases and J by 4 bases, leaving 10 bases between them. The germline gives CDR1 SNHLY, CDR2 FYNNEI. CDR3 sequence reads: CASSPQGNQPQHF. The CDR3, as DNA: TGTGCCAGCAGCCCCCAGGGGAATCAGCCCCAGCATTTT.

Here the CDR3 reads CASRDQGAGYGYTF. The CDR3 nucleotides read TGTGCCAGTAGAGATCAGGGGGCGGGCTATGGCTACACCTTC. V gene TRBV19 combines with J gene TRBJ1-2; 8 bases fit TRBD1. CDR1 is LNHDA and CDR2 is SQIVND in the germline V gene (reference sequence). With 6 bases clipped from V and 4 bases from J, the junction kept 7 bases outside the gene matches. The length of the CDR3 is 14 residues.

The chain carries TRBV20-1 and TRBJ1-1, with a tentative D call TRBD1 (6 bases). With 3 bases removed from V and 1 base from J, the gap between germline ends came to 9 bases. The CDR3 runs 13 residues. In germline, CDR1 is DFQATT, CDR2 SNEGSKA (reference sequence). The CDR3 protein is CSASLGGNTEAFF. CDR3 nucleotide sequence: TGCAGTGCTAGTTTAGGGGGGAACACTGAAGCTTTCTTT.

The CDR3 protein is CASRGGSNEQFF. CDR3 sequence (DNA): TGTGCCAGCAGAGGCGGGAGCAATGAGCAGTTCTTC. The J gene is TRBJ2-1, the V gene TRBV12-3 or TRBV12-4; 7 nucleotides align to TRBD2. The CDR3 contains 12 residues. The V segment lost 6 bases and the J segment 6 bases; nucleotides outside the gene matches: 2.

The genes are TRBV6-5 and TRBJ2-2; TRBD1 matches 8 bases. The germline V gene encodes CDR1 MNHEY and CDR2 SVGAGI. V gave up 10 bases and J gave up 2 bases; unmatched junction bases: 3. The CDR3 has 13 residues. The CDR3 reads CAIRGPNTGELFF. CDR3 DNA: TGTGCCATCAGGGGGCCCAACACCGGGGAGCTGTTTTTT.

This clone came up once. The V and J genes are TRBV28 and TRBJ1-1; TRBD1 matches at 9 bases. This CDR3 spans 17 amino acids. Germline V gene data show CDR1 as MDHEN and CDR2 as SYDVKM. The V gene end was trimmed by 5 bases and the J gene end by 1 base; junction bases not matched to a gene: 11. Here the CDR3 reads CASSPPGQGVRNTEAFF. As DNA, the CDR3 is TGTGCCAGCAGTCCCCCGGGACAGGGTGTTAGGAACACTGAAGCTTTCTTT.

The CDR3 loop reads CASSIVPTSEAFF. CDR3 nucleotides: TGTGCCAGTAGTATAGTGCCTACTTCTGAAGCTTTCTTT. The chain has TRBV19 and TRBJ1-1; no firm D call. This CDR3 spans 13 amino acids. V was trimmed by 1 base and J by 6 bases, leaving 9 bases between them. CDR1 is LNHDA, CDR2 SQIVND, per germline (reference sequence).

The CDR3 DNA is TGTGCCAGCAGTTACTCGGACAGCCAACCGGGGTATGAGCAGTTCTTC. This translates into CASSYSDSQPGYEQFF. The genes are TRBV6-5 and TRBJ2-1; D is perhaps TRBD1 (6 bases). The V gene's germline CDR1 is MNHEY and CDR2 SVGAGI. V was cut by 0 bases and J by 8 bases, with 17 bases left in between. The CDR3 extends over 16 amino acids.

This sequence joins TRBV27 and TRBJ2-2; D remains unclear. CDR1 and CDR2 (germline): MNHEY, SMNVEV (reference sequence). The ends were cut back, 7 bases at V and 7 bases at J, with 19 bases in the middle. The CDR3 totals 15 residues. Written as DNA, the CDR3 is TGTGCCAGCAAACGATTTCAGACTTCGGGCGGGGAGCTGTTTTTT. Protein: CASKRFQTSGGELFF.

The chain uses TRBV11-3 and TRBJ1-6; 8 bases align to TRBD1. The CDR3 consists of 14 residues. Germline V CDR1 and CDR2: SGHNT, YENEEA. After removal of 4 bases from V and 12 bases from J, the junction contained 8 bases not matched to a gene. As DNA, the CDR3 is TGTGCCAGCAGCTCTCAGGGGGCGCAGGGACCCCTCCACTTT. Translation gives CASSSQGAQGPLHF.